A selection of T cell receptor beta chains follows, all from one sample in a study of shared clonotypes between healthy human individuals. The table came from immunoSEQ multiplex PCR; TCRdb's copy has only in-frame clones and leaves some out. The sample lists about 680,000 clones, about 74% occurring once. The sequencing input was memory CD4+ T cells sorted from blood. Receptors originate from a woman in her 30s in good health. Each CDR3 is given with its conserved first and last residue. D genes are given only for firm matches. Rows give clone size only sometimes, using once, few, many, or a class for an expanded clone.

J gene: TRBJ1-2
clone size: .
V gene: TRBV6-5
D gene: .
CDR3 DNA: TGTGCCAGCAGAGACCGTAACTATGGCTACACCTTC
CDR3 protein: CASRDRNYGYTF

J gene: TRBJ2-3
clone size: .
V gene: TRBV11-1
D gene: .
CDR3 DNA: TGTGCCAGCAGCTTCGGCGGATCTAGCACAGATACGCAGTATTTT
CDR3 protein: CASSFGGSSTDTQYF

J gene: TRBJ1-1
clone size: .
V gene: TRBV28
D gene: .
CDR3 DNA: TGTGCCAGCAGTGGCCTAGGTGAGGGGTACGCTGAAGCTTTCTTT
CDR3 protein: CASSGLGEGYAEAFF

J gene: TRBJ1-1
clone size: .
V gene: TRBV2
D gene: .
CDR3 DNA: TGTGCCAGCGGCCCGGGACTCCTCAACACTGAAGCTTTCTTT
CDR3 protein: CASGPGLLNTEAFF

J gene: TRBJ2-2
clone size: .
V gene: TRBV18
D gene: TRBD1
CDR3 DNA: TGTGCCAGCTCGGGACAGGGTGACGGGGAGCTGTTTTTT
CDR3 protein: CASSGQGDGELFF

J gene: TRBJ1-5
clone size: .
V gene: TRBV11-2
D gene: .
CDR3 DNA: TGTGCCAGCAGCTCAGGACAAGGTCCCCATCAGCCCCAGCATTTT
CDR3 protein: CASSSGQGPHQPQHF

J gene: TRBJ2-7
clone size: .
V gene: TRBV5-6
D gene: .
CDR3 DNA: TGTGCCAGCAGCCCTCCGAGACAGGCCTACGAGCAGTACTTC
CDR3 protein: CASSPPRQAYEQYF

J gene: TRBJ2-1
clone size: .
V gene: TRBV7-3
D gene: TRBD2
CDR3 DNA: TGTGCCAGCAGCTTACAGCCAGCGGGAGGGCCGCGTGAGCAGTTCTTC
CDR3 protein: CASSLQPAGGPREQFF

J gene: TRBJ1-3
clone size: .
V gene: TRBV7-2
D gene: TRBD1
CDR3 DNA: TGTGCCAGCAGCTTAGACAGACAGGGGGCTAAGGGAAACACCATATATTTT
CDR3 protein: CASSLDRQGAKGNTIYF

J gene: TRBJ1-4
clone size: .
V gene: TRBV28
D gene: .
CDR3 DNA: TGTGCCAGCAGCGGGCAGGCAACTAATGAAAAACTGTTTTTT
CDR3 protein: CASSGQATNEKLFF

J gene: TRBJ2-3
clone size: .
V gene: TRBV27
D gene: TRBD2
CDR3 DNA: TGTGGAAGCAGACCCGGGACTAGCGCGCGACGGGTAGATACGCAGTATTTT
CDR3 protein: CGSRPGTSARRVDTQYF

J gene: TRBJ1-1
clone size: .
V gene: TRBV28
D gene: .
CDR3 DNA: TGTGCCAGCAGTCACAGGTTGAACACTGAAGCTTTCTTT
CDR3 protein: CASSHRLNTEAFF

J gene: TRBJ2-7
clone size: .
V gene: TRBV18
D gene: TRBD2
CDR3 DNA: TGTGCCAGCTCACCGACTAGCGGCTCCTACGAGCAGTACTTC
CDR3 protein: CASSPTSGSYEQYF

J gene: TRBJ2-7
clone size: once
V gene: TRBV5-1
D gene: .
CDR3 DNA: TGCGCCAGCAGCTTGGCCAGGTCGGACGTTTACGAGCAGTACTTC
CDR3 protein: CASSLARSDVYEQYF

J gene: TRBJ1-2
clone size: .
V gene: TRBV5-1
D gene: TRBD1
CDR3 DNA: TGCGCCAGCAGCACGGACAGGGGGACCTATGGCTACACCTTC
CDR3 protein: CASSTDRGTYGYTF

J gene: TRBJ2-4
clone size: .
V gene: TRBV4-1
D gene: TRBD2
CDR3 DNA: TGCGCCAGCAGCCAGGGACTAGCGGGGGGCTTAGCCAAAAACATTCAGTACTTC
CDR3 protein: CASSQGLAGGLAKNIQYF

J gene: TRBJ1-1
clone size: .
V gene: TRBV2
D gene: .
CDR3 DNA: TGTGCCAGCAGGGGGCTAGAGAACACTGAAGCTTTCTTT
CDR3 protein: CASRGLENTEAFF

J gene: TRBJ2-5
clone size: .
V gene: TRBV2
D gene: TRBD1
CDR3 DNA: TGTGCCAGCAGTGGGACTGGGACAGGGGGCGCGGAGACCCAGTACTTC
CDR3 protein: CASSGTGTGGAETQYF